The source of this T cell receptor (beta chain) is a study of shared clonotypes between healthy human individuals. Overall study context: Per donor, CD8 memory used one plate, CD8 naive used two, CD4 memory used three and CD4 naive used three.

Every one of the donors was a Caucasian adult that lived in Nashville, Tennessee. Naive CD45RA+ and memory CD45RA-negative subsets were split from CD4+ cells. Profiled with immunoSEQ multiplex PCR; TCRdb holds only in-frame clones, not every one. The data contain some 1 million clones, approximately 76% of them singletons. The CDR3 is 14 residues long. The V and J ends lost 1 base and 5 bases respectively, with 12 bases between them. Germline CDR1 and CDR2: SGHDT and YYEEEE. The TCR sequence derives from a man aged 18 to 30 in good health. Sequencing was performed on memory CD4+ T cells sorted from blood. The subset is: CD45RA-negative fraction. The chain is built from TRBV5-6 and TRBJ2-5; the D is unclear. DNA for the CDR3: TGTGCCAGCAGCTTGAATAGTTTCGGGGAGACCCAGTACTTC. Residues: CASSLNSFGETQYF.